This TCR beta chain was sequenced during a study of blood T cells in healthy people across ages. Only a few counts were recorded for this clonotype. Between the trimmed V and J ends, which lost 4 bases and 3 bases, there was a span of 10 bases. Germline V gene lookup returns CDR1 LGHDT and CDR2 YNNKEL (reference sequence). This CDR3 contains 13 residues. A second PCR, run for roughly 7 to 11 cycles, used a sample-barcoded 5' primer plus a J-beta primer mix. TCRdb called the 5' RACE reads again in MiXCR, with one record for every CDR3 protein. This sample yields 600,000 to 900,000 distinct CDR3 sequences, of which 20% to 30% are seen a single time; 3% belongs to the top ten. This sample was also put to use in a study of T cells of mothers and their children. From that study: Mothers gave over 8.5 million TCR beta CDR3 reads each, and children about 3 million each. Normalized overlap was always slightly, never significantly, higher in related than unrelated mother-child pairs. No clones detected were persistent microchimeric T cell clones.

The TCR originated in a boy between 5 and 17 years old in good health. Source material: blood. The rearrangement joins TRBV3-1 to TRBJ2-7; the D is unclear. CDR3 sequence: CASSRAIHYEQYF. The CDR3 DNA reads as TGTGCCAGCAGCCGGGCAATCCACTACGAGCAGTACTTC.